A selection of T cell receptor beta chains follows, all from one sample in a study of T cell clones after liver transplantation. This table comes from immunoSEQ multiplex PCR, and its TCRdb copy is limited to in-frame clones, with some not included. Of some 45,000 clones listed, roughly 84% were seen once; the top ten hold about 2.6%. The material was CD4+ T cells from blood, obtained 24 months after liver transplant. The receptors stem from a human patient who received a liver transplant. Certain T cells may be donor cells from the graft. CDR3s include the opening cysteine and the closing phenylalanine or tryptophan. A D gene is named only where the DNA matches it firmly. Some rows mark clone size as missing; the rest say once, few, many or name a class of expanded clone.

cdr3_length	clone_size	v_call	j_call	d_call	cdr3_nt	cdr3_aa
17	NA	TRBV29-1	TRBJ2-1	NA	TGCAGCGTCACCCCCGTTAGGGGGGGCCGGTCCGTTGGTGAGCAGTTCTTC	CSVTPVRGGRSVGEQFF
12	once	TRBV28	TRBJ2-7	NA	TGTGCCAGCAGTTTAGCCTTAAGGGAGCAGTACTTC	CASSLALREQYF
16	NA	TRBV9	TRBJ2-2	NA	TGTGCCAGCAGCGTAGGGGCTAACGCGAACACCGGGGAGCTGTTTTTT	CASSVGANANTGELFF
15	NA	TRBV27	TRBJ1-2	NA	TGTGCCAGCAGTTTATACTCCAGGTCTAACTATGGCTACACCTTC	CASSLYSRSNYGYTF
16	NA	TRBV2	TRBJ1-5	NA	TGTGCCAGCAGTGAAGCTTACATAGACAGCAATCAGCCCCAGCATTTT	CASSEAYIDSNQPQHF
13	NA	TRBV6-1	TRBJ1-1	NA	TGTGCCAGCAGTGCCGGGACGAACACTGAAGCTTTCTTT	CASSAGTNTEAFF
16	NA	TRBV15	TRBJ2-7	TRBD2	TGTGCCACCAGCAGAGACCGACTAGCGGGAGAAGGCGAGCAGTACTTC	CATSRDRLAGEGEQYF
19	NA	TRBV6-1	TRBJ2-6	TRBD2	TGTGCCAGCAGTGCCGGGGTTAGCGGGAGGGGCTCTGGGGCCAACGTCCTGACTTTC	CASSAGVSGRGSGANVLTF
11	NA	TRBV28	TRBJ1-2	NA	TGTGCCAGCAGTTACCCCTATGGCTACACCTTC	CASSYPYGYTF
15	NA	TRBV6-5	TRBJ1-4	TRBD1	TGTGCCAGCAGTTACTCTCAGGGGGGCCATGAAAAACTGTTTTTT	CASSYSQGGHEKLFF
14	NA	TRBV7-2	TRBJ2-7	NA	TGTGCCAGCAGCTATCTCGGACAGACCTACGAGCAGTACTTC	CASSYLGQTYEQYF
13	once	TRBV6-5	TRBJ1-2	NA	TGTGCCAGCAATCCTTCAGCTAACTATGGCTACACCTTC	CASNPSANYGYTF
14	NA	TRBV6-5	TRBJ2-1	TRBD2	TGTGCCAGCACCCCAGCGGGAGGCCACAATGAGCAGTTCTTC	CASTPAGGHNEQFF
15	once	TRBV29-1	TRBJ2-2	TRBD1	TGCAGCGTAAAACCCAGGGGGCGAGACACCGGGGAGCTGTTTTTT	CSVKPRGRDTGELFF
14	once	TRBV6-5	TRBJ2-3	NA	TGTGCCAGCAGTGACGGGGTTCTAACCGATACGCAGTATTTT	CASSDGVLTDTQYF
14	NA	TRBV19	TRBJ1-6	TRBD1	TGTGCCAGTAGTAAGGGACAGAATAATTCACCCCTCCACTTT	CASSKGQNNSPLHF
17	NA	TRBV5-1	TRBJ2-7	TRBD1	TGCGCCAGCAGCCCTGGGGCGACAGGGGGCGGGTATCACGAGCAGTACTTC	CASSPGATGGGYHEQYF
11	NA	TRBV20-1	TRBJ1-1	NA	TGCAGTGCTAGTTCGAACACTGAAGCTTTCTTT	CSASSNTEAFF
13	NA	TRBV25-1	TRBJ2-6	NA	TGTGCCAGCTCGCGTTCTGGGGCCAACGTCCTGACTTTC	CASSRSGANVLTF
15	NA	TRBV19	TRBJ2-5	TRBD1	TGTGCCAGTAGTACTATCCGGACAGGGAGCGAGACCCAGTACTTC	CASSTIRTGSETQYF
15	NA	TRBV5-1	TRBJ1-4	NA	TGCGCCAGCAGCTTGGAAGGGGGAGCTAATGAAAAACTGTTTTTT	CASSLEGGANEKLFF
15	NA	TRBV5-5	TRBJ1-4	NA	TGTGCCAGCAGCTTGCAGTCCGGAATTAATGAAAAACTGTTTTTT	CASSLQSGINEKLFF
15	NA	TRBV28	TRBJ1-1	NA	TGTGCCAGCAGTCCTTGGACAGTTTTGAACACTGAAGCTTTCTTT	CASSPWTVLNTEAFF
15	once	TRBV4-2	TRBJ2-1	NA	TGTGCCAGCGGCCAAGTGGGGGACGGATACAATGAGCAGTTCTTC	CASGQVGDGYNEQFF
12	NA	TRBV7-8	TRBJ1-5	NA	TGTGCCAGCAGCTACGACCGGGGGCCCCAGCATTTT	CASSYDRGPQHF
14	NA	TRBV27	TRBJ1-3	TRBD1	TGTGCCAGCAGTCCCGGGACAGGGAGAGACACCATATATTTT	CASSPGTGRDTIYF
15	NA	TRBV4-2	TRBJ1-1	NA	TGTGCCAGCAGCCAAGGGATCAGGGGGAACACTGAAGCTTTCTTT	CASSQGIRGNTEAFF
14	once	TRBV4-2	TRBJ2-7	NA	TGTGCCAGCAAACTGAAGGAATCCTCCTACGAGCAGTACTTC	CASKLKESSYEQYF
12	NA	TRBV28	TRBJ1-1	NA	TGTGCCAGCCTCGACAGGCCCCGCGAAGCTTTCTTT	CASLDRPREAFF
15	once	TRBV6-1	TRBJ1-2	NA	TGTGCCAGCAGTGACTGGCACGAACCTAACTATGGCTACACCTTC	CASSDWHEPNYGYTF
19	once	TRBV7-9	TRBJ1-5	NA	TGTGCCAGCAGCTTAGCCCCTGGCAGGGGAGGTAGGGGCAATCAGCCCCAGCATTTT	CASSLAPGRGGRGNQPQHF
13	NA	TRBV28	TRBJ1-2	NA	TGTGCCAGCAGCCTCACGACTAACTATGGCTACACCTTC	CASSLTTNYGYTF
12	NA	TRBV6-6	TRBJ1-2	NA	TGTGCCGCCGACGGCTCAGGCTATGGCTACACCTTC	CAADGSGYGYTF
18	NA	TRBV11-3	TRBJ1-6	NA	TGTGCCAGCAGCTTAGGAGGTATCCAAGGGGATGGTAATTCACCCCTCCACTTT	CASSLGGIQGDGNSPLHF
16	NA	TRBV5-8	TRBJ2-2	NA	TGTGCCAGCAGCTTGGTTGGCCAGGTGGCCACCGGGGAGCTGTTTTTT	CASSLVGQVATGELFF
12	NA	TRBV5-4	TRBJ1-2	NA	TGTGCCAGCAGCTTGCCAGGTGCTGGCTACACCTTC	CASSLPGAGYTF
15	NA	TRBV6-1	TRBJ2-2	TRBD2	TGTGCCAGCATGGTAGGACTAGCTAACACCGGGGAGCTGTTTTTT	CASMVGLANTGELFF
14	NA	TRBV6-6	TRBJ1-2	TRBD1	TGTGCCAGCAGTCCCCGACAGGGATCGGGCGGCTACACCTTC	CASSPRQGSGGYTF
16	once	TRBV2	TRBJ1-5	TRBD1	TGTGCCAGCAGTCCTACAGGGGGCAGGAGCAATCAGCCCCAGCATTTT	CASSPTGGRSNQPQHF
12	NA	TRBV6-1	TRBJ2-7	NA	TGTGCCAGCAGTGAACAAACCCAAGTTGAGTACTTC	CASSEQTQVEYF
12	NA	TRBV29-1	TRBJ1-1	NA	TGCAGCGGCGGACGGTCGAACACTGAAGCTTTCTTT	CSGGRSNTEAFF
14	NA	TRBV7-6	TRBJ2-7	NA	TGTGCCAGCAGCCCCCAGGGGCGGGTTTACGAGCAGTACTTC	CASSPQGRVYEQYF
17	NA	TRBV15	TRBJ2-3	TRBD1	TGTGCCACCAGCAGAGATCGGGGGACAGGGAGCACAGATACGCAGTATTTT	CATSRDRGTGSTDTQYF
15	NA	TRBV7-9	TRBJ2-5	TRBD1	TGTGCCAGCAGCTTAAGGCAGGGGGCATGGGAGACCCAGTACTTC	CASSLRQGAWETQYF
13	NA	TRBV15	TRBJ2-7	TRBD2	TGTGCCACCAGGACTAGCGGTACCTACGAGCAGTACTTC	CATRTSGTYEQYF
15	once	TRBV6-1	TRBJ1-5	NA	TGTGCCAGCAGTGAATCCGGGGGGCGGGATCAGCCCCAGCATTTT	CASSESGGRDQPQHF
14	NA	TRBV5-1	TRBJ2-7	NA	TGCGCCAGCAGCTTTGGGGCAGGCTCCTACGAGCAGTACTTC	CASSFGAGSYEQYF
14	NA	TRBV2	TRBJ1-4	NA	TGTGCCAGCAAAGGGGCCAGGGGTAATGAAAAACTGTTTTTT	CASKGARGNEKLFF
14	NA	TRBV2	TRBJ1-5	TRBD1	TGTGCCAGCAGTTTACGACAGGGTAATCAGCCCCAGCATTTT	CASSLRQGNQPQHF
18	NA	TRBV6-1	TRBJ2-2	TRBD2	TGTGCCAGCAGTGCTCTAGCGGGAGCACGGGGGAACACCGGGGAGCTGTTTTTT	CASSALAGARGNTGELFF
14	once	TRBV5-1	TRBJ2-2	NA	TGCGCCAGCAGCTTGGATACATCAGGCGGGGAGCTGTTTTTT	CASSLDTSGGELFF
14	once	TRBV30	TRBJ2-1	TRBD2	TGTGCCTGGAGTCGGACTAGCGGGGGGGGTGAGCAGTTCTTC	CAWSRTSGGGEQFF
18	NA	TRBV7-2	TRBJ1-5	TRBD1	TGTGCCAGCAGCTTAGAGGAGACAGGGACCTACAGCAATCAGCCCCAGCATTTT	CASSLEETGTYSNQPQHF
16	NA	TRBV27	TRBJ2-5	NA	TGTGCCAGCAGTTTATCGGGCGGGACTTCCGTGCAGACCCAGTACTTC	CASSLSGGTSVQTQYF
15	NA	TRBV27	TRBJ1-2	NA	TGTGCCAGCAGTTCGACCGGGACACGAAGTGCTGGCTACACCTTC	CASSSTGTRSAGYTF
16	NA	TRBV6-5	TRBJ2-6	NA	TGTGCCAGCAGTTATTTTCAAGGTTCAGGGGCCAACGTCCTGACTTTC	CASSYFQGSGANVLTF
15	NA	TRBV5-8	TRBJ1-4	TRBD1	TGTGCCAGCAGTTATCGACCGACAGGGGGTGAAAAACTGTTTTTT	CASSYRPTGGEKLFF
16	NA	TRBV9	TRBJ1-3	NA	TGTGCCAGCAGCGCTTCTTCCAGGGATACTGGAAACACCATATATTTT	CASSASSRDTGNTIYF